Listed here are 5 T cell receptor beta chains from one sample, sequenced in a study of blood T cell repertoires in COVID-19. TCRdb's copy holds only in-frame clones and misses some; the assay was immunoSEQ multiplex PCR. The sample contains about 170,000 clones, 70% to 80% of which appear only once. Sample: PBMCs or T cells enriched from blood (not recorded which). All receptors derive from a woman between 65 and 79 years old in a cohort exposed to, infected with or recovered from COVID-19 (not recorded which).

The chain links TRBV6-5 to TRBJ1-2, with 8 bases fitting TRBD1. The CDR3 extends over 16 amino acids. The trim removed 4 bases at V and 7 bases at J, leaving 14 bases unmatched. Germline V gene data show CDR1 as MNHEY and CDR2 as SVGAGI. CDR3 DNA: TGTGCCAGCAGTTCCTCCCTCCCGGACAGGGTCGGTGGCTACACCTTC. This codes for CASSSSLPDRVGGYTF.

The chain employs TRBV6-1 and TRBJ2-1, with D unclear. The germline V and J ends were trimmed by 4 bases and 0 bases, with 16 bases remaining between them. The CDR3 is 17 amino acids. Looked up from germline, CDR1 is MNHNS and CDR2 is SASEGT. The CDR3 DNA reads TGTGCCAGCAGTGCCCTCGGCCAGCGCCTCTCCTACAATGAGCAGTTCTTC. Protein: CASSALGQRLSYNEQFF.

The chain joins TRBV2 to TRBJ2-2, with 7 bases aligning to TRBD2. The V segment lost 7 bases and the J segment 1 base; nucleotides outside the gene matches: 0. Per germline, CDR1 SNHLY and CDR2 FYNNEI. This CDR3 comprises 13 residues. The CDR3 DNA is TGTGCCAGCAAGCGGGAGAACACCGGGGAGCTGTTTTTT. Translation: CASKRENTGELFF. Combining the CDR3 with reference TRBV2 and TRBJ2-2 gives the whole variable domain EPEVTQTPSHQVTQMGQEVILRCVPISNHLYFYWYRQILGQKVEFLVSFYNNEISEKSEIFDDQFSVERPDGSNFTLKIRSTKLEDSAMYFCASKRENTGELFFGEGSRLTVL.

This chain connects TRBV27 to TRBJ1-5, with unresolved D. The CDR3 contains 13 residues. Germline loops: CDR1 MNHEY, CDR2 SMNVEV (reference sequence). Trimming shortened V by 3 bases and J by 4 bases, and 7 bases separated the two germline ends. CDR3 sequence: CASSLEVNQPQHF. CDR3 nucleotide sequence: TGTGCCAGCAGTTTGGAGGTGAATCAGCCCCAGCATTTT.

This clone was observed once. The chain combines TRBV11-1 with TRBJ2-1, with 12 bases identical to TRBD2. Germline-derived CDR1 and CDR2 are SGHAT and FQDESV (reference sequence). The CDR3 contains 15 residues. V gave up 6 bases and J gave up 12 bases; unmatched junction bases: 12. The CDR3 DNA reads TGTGCCAGCAGTTATCATCCTAGCGGGGGGGATGGGCAGTTCTTC. Encoded protein: CASSYHPSGGDGQFF. Drawing the rest from reference TRBV11-1 and TRBJ2-1, the complete variable domain is EAEVAQSPRYKITEKSQAVAFWCDPISGHATLYWYRQILGQGPELLVQFQDESVVDDSQLPKDRFSAERLKGVDSTLKIQPAELGDSAMYLCASSYHPSGGDGQFFGPGTRLTVL.